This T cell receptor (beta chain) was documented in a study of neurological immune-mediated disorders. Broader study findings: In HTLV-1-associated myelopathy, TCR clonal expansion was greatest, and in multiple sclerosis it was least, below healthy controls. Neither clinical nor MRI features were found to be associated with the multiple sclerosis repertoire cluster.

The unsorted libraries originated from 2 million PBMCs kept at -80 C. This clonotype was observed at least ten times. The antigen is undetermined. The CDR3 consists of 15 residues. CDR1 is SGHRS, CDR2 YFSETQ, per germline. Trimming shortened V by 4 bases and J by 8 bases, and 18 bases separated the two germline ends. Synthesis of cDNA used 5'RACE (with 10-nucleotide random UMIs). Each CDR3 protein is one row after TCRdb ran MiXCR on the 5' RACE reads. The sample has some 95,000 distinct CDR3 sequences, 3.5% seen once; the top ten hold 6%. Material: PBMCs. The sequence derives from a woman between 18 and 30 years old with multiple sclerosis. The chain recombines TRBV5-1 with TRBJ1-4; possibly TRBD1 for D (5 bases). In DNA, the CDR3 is TGCGCCAGCAGCCCAACCGCGGGGGGAGGAGAAAAACTGTTTTTT. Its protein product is CASSPTAGGGEKLFF.